Presented here are 9 T cell receptor beta chains from one specimen sequenced in a study of blood T cell repertoires in COVID-19. Profiling relied on immunoSEQ multiplex PCR, and the TCRdb table lists in-frame clones only, not all of them. Among 130,000 to 150,000 clones listed, about 80% were seen once. What was sequenced was peripheral blood. The receptors shown here come from a man aged 70 or older who had recovered from COVID-19.

The chain recombines TRBV27 with TRBJ2-5; 14 positions match TRBD2. The CDR3 is 17 amino acids. The J segment lost 5 bases and the V segment lost 6 bases, leaving 11 bases of the junction unmatched. CDR1 and CDR2 (germline): MNHEY, SMNVEV (reference sequence). This chain's CDR3 is CASSPPGLAGVGETQYF. CDR3 bases: TGTGCCAGCAGCCCCCCGGGACTAGCGGGAGTAGGGGAGACCCAGTACTTC.

The chain combines TRBV5-1 with TRBJ2-3; D might be TRBD2 (6 bases). Trimming removed 4 bases from V and 2 bases from J, with 17 bases in between. The CDR3 runs 16 residues. Germline V CDR1 and CDR2: SGHRS, YFSETQ. This CDR3 is CASSATGTGYTDTQYF. In DNA form, the CDR3 reads TGCGCCAGCAGCGCAACCGGGACTGGGTACACAGATACGCAGTATTTT.

The CDR3, as DNA: TGTGCCAGCAGCCAAGGAACAGGGTCGGATACGCAGTATTTT. Its translation is CASSQGTGSDTQYF. This chain uses TRBV3-1 (or the pseudogene TRBV3-2) with TRBJ2-3; D is possibly TRBD1 (6 bases). This CDR3 comprises 14 residues. Germline V gene sequence: CDR1 LGHDT, CDR2 YNNKEL (reference sequence). V lost 1 base, J lost 6 bases, and 11 bases lay in between.

Written as DNA, the CDR3 is TGTGCCACGGTGGGGGGGGAAATTGCTTTCTTT. Translation: CATVGGEIAFF. V and J are TRBV6-5 and TRBJ1-1; tentatively, D is TRBD1 (5 bases). V lost 10 bases, J lost 11 bases, and 17 bases lay in between. The germline V gene has CDR1 MNHEY and CDR2 SVGAGI. This CDR3 is built from 11 residues.

The CDR3 nucleotides are TGTGCCAGTAGAGGACAGGGTTGGAATGAAAAACTGTTTTTT. This gives the protein CASRGQGWNEKLFF. The rearrangement uses TRBV19 and TRBJ1-4, with 8 positions matching TRBD1. The CDR3 covers 14 residues. From germline, CDR1 is LNHDA and CDR2 SQIVND (reference sequence). The J segment lost 5 bases and the V segment lost 6 bases, leaving 5 bases of the junction unmatched.

This clone was observed a handful of times. The genes are TRBV3-1 (or the pseudogene TRBV3-2) and TRBJ1-2; D is possibly TRBD1 (6 bases). The V gene's germline CDR1 is LGHDT and CDR2 YNNKEL (reference sequence). CDR3 size: 15 residues. V lost 6 bases and J 2 bases, leaving 16 bases between the germline ends. The CDR3 sequence: CASSPIGGLNYGYTF. The CDR3 DNA sequence: TGTGCCAGCAGTCCCATCGGGGGGCTAAACTATGGCTACACCTTC.

In its sample, this clone was seen many times. V usage is TRBV19 and J usage is TRBJ2-2; the match to TRBD2 covers 11 bases. The germline gives CDR1 LNHDA, CDR2 SQIVND (reference sequence). V lost 4 bases, J lost 3 bases, and 4 bases stayed unmatched. This CDR3 has 16 residues. In DNA, the CDR3 is TGTGCCAGTAGTACCCTAGCGGGAGGTCACACCGGGGAGCTGTTTTTT. Amino acids: CASSTLAGGHTGELFF. Full variable domain (remainder filled in from reference TRBV19 and TRBJ2-2): DGGITQSPKYLFRKEGQNVTLSCEQNLNHDAMYWYRQDPGQGLRLIYYSQIVNDFQKGDIAEGYSVSREKKESFPLTVTSAQKNPTAFYLCASSTLAGGHTGELFFGEGSRLTVL.

The chain recombines TRBV6-5 with TRBJ2-3; D is uncertain. Looked up from germline, CDR1 is MNHEY and CDR2 is SVGAGI. V was shortened by 0 bases and J by 3 bases, with 13 bases between the two germline ends. The CDR3 runs 16 residues. CDR3 sequence reads: CASSYSLGDGTDTQYF. DNA for the CDR3: TGTGCCAGCAGTTACTCCCTCGGAGACGGGACAGATACGCAGTATTTT.

V and J are TRBV30 and TRBJ1-2, with unresolved D. CDR3 length equals 12 residues. The germline V gene has CDR1 GTSNPN and CDR2 SVGIG (reference sequence). The ends were cut back, 3 bases at V and 7 bases at J, with 12 bases in the middle. The CDR3 region has the DNA TGTGCCTGGAGCGGTCTCGTCCGTGGCTACACCTTC. Its protein is CAWSGLVRGYTF. The variable domain in full, completed from reference TRBV30 and TRBJ1-2, reads SQTIHQWPATLVQPVGSPLSLECTVEGTSNPNLYWYRQAAGRGLQLLFYSVGIGQISSEVPQNLSASRPQDRQFILSSKKLLLSDSGFYLCAWSGLVRGYTFGSGTRLTVV.